This TCR beta chain derives from a study of shared clonotypes between healthy human individuals. Study-level points and caveats: Some naive CD4 clonotypes, roughly 5%, turned up in common across a handful of donors. Sequencing depth was expected to influence donor clonotype sharing.

Repertoires were generated with immunoSEQ multiplex PCR, while TCRdb's copy carries only in-frame clones and drops some. The sample consists of roughly 2 million clones, approximately 94% of them appearing once. CDR1 and CDR2 (germline): KGHSH, LQKENI. J lost 0 bases, V lost 3 bases, and 5 bases had no gene match. The length of the CDR3 is 17 residues. This clone was recorded only once. No antigen is known for it. CD45RO-negative, CCR7-positively selected cells formed the naive CD8 fraction, excluding terminally differentiated effector memory CD45RA+ cells. The sample was naive CD8+ T cells sorted from blood. The receptor was isolated from a man aged 18 to 30 in good health. The chain carries TRBV18 and TRBJ2-5; the match to TRBD2 covers 12 bases. The CDR3 reads CASSPALAGGYQETQYF. The CDR3 DNA follows: TGTGCCAGCTCACCCGCCCTAGCGGGGGGGTACCAAGAGACCCAGTACTTC.